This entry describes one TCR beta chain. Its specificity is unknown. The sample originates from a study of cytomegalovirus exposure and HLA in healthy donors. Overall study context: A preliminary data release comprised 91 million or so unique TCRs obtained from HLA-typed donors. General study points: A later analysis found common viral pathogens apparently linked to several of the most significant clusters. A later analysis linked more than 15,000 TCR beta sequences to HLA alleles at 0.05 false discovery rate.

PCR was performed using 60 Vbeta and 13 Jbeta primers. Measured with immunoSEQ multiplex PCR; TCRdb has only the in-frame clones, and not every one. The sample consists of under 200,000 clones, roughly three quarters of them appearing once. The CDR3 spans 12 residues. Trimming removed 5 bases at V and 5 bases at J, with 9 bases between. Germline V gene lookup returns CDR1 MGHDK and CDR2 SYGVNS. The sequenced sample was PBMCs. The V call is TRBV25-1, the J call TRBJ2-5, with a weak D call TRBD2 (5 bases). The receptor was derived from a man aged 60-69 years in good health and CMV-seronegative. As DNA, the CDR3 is TGTGCCAGCAGTCCCGAGCGGGAGACCCAGTACTTC. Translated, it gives CASSPERETQYF.